These 2 T cell receptor beta chains came from one sample sequenced in a study of patients and donors after allogeneic stem cell transplantation. TCRdb analysed the RT-PCR reads with MiXCR anew, one entry per CDR3 protein. Altogether around 200,000 distinct CDR3 sequences are present, around 40% being singletons, with the ten largest covering around 10%. The sequenced material came from blood, either unsorted or a sorted T cell fraction (not recorded which). These receptors all stem from a human donor who was either an allogeneic HSCT recipient or a stem cell or donor lymphocyte infusion donor (not recorded which). It is not recorded whose cells these are; they may come from a transplant donor.

This clonotype showed up just once. This sequence joins TRBV4-2 and TRBJ1-2; D remains ambiguous. Trimming took off 2 bases at V and 3 bases at J, with 16 bases between the two ends. This CDR3 has 16 amino acids. CDR1 and CDR2 from the germline V gene are LGHNA and YNFKEQ. The CDR3 DNA reads TGTGCCAGCAGCCAAAAGTTCCTCGTCGAGGACTATGGCTACACCTTC. Translated: CASSQKFLVEDYGYTF.

The rearrangement joins TRBV7-2 to TRBJ1-2, with D tentatively TRBD1 (6 bases). The length of the CDR3 is 15 residues. In germline, CDR1 is SGHTA, CDR2 FQGNSA. Trimming took 5 bases from V and 4 from J, leaving 17 bases between them. The CDR3 coding sequence is TGTGCCAGCAGCGTAAAGACAGGCGACGCCTATGGCTACACCTTC. Translated, it gives CASSVKTGDAYGYTF.